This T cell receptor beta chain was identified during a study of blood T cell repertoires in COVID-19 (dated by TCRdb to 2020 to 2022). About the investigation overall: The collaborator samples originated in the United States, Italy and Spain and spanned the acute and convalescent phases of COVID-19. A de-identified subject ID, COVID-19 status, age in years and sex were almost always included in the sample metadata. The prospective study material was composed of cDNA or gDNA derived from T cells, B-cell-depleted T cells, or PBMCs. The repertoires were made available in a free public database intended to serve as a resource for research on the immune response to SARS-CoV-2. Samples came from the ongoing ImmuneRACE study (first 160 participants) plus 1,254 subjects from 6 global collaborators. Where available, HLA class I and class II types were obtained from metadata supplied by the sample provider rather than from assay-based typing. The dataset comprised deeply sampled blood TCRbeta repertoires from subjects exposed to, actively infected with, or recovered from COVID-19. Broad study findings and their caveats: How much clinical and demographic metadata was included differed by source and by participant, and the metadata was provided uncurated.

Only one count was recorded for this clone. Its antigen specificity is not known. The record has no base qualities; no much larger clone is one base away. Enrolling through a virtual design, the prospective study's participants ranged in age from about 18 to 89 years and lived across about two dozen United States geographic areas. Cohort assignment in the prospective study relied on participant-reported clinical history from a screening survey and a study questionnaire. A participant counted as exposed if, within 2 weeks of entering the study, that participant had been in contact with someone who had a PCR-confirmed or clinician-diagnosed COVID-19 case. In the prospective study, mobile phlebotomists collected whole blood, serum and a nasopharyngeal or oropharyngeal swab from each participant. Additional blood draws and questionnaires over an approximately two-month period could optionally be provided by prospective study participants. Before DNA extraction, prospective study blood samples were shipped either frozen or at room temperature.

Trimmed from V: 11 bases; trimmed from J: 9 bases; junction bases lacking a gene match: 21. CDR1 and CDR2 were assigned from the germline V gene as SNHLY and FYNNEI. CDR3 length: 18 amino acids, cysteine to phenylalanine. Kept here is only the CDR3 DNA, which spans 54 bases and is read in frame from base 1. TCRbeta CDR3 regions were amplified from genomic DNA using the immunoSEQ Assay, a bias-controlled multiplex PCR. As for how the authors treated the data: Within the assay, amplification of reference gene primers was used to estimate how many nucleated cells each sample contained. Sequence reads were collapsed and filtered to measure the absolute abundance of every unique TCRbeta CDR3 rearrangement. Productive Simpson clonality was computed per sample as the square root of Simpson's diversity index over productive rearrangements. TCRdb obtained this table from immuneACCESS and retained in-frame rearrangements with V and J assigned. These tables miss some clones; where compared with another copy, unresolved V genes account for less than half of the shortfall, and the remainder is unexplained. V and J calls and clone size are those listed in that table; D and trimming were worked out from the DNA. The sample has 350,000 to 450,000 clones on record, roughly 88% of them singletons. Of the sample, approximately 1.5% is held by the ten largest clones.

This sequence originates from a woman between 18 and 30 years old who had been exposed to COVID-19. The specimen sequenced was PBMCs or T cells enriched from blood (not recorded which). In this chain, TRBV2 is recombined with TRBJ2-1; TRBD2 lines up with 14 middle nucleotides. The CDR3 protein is CAARRKRVGTSGSTEQFF. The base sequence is TGTGCCGCCCGCCGCAAGCGGGTCGGGACTAGCGGGAGTACTGAGCAGTTCTTC.